This T cell receptor beta chain was identified in a study of blood T cell repertoires in COVID-19. Clones were read by immunoSEQ multiplex PCR, and TCRdb kept only the in-frame ones, dropping some. The data contain 300,000 or so clones, approximately 84% of them singletons. The CDR3 loop spans 13 amino acids. Germline lookup yields CDR1 SGDLS and CDR2 YYNGEE. Trimming removed 5 bases from V and 4 bases from J; junction bases left unmatched: 3. This clone was picked up a small number of times. Donors in Cohort 3 counted as recovered after two negative PCRs, clearance, or symptom resolution. J is TRBJ1-3 and V is TRBV9, with 7 bases that match TRBD1. The TCR was taken from a young woman who had recovered from COVID-19. Sequencing used PBMCs or T cells enriched from blood (not recorded which). This chain's CDR3 is CASSVQGGNTIYF. The CDR3 bases are TGTGCCAGCAGTGTACAGGGGGGAAACACCATATATTTT.